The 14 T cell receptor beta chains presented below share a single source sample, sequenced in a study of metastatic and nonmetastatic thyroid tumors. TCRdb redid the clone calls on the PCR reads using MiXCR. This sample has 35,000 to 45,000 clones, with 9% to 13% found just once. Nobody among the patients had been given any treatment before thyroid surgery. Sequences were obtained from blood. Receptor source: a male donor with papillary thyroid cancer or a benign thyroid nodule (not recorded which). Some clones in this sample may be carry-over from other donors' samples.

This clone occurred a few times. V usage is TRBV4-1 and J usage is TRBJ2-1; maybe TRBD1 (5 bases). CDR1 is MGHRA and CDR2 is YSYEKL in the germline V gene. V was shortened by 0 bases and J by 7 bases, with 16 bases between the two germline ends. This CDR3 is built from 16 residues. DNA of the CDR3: TGCGCCAGCAGCCAAGACGTCGCCAGGGCGCTAAATGAGCAGTTCTTC. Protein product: CASSQDVARALNEQFF.

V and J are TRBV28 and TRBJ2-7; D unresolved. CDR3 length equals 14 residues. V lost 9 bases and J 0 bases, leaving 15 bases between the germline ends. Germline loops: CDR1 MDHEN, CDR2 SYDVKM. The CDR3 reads CARPNLENSYEQYF. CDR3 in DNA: TGTGCCAGACCCAATTTGGAAAACTCCTACGAGCAGTACTTC.

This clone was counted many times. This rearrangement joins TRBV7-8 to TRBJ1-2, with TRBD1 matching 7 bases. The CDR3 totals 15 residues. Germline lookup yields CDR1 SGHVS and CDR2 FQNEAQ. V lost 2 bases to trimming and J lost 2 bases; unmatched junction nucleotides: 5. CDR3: CASSLMGQPNYGYTF. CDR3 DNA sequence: TGTGCCAGCAGCTTAATGGGACAGCCAAACTATGGCTACACCTTC.

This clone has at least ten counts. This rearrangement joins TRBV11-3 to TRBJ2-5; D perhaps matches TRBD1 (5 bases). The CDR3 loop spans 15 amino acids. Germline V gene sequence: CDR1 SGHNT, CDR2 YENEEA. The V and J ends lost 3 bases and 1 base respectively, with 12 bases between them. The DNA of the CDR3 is TGTGCCAGCAGCTTTTCAGGGAACCTCCAAGAGACCCAGTACTTC. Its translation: CASSFSGNLQETQYF.

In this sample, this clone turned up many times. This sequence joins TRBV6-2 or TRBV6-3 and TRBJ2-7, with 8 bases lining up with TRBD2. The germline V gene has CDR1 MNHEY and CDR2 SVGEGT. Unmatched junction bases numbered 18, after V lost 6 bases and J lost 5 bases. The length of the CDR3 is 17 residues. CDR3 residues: CASRQLTGTSKYHEQYF. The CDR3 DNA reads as TGTGCCAGCAGGCAGTTAACCGGGACTAGTAAGTACCACGAGCAGTACTTC.

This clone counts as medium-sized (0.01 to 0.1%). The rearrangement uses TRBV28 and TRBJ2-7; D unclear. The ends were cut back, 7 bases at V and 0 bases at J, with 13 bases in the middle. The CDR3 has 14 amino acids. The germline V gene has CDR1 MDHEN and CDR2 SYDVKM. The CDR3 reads CASTPGEGSYEQYF. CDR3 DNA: TGTGCCAGCACCCCTGGGGAAGGCTCCTACGAGCAGTACTTC.

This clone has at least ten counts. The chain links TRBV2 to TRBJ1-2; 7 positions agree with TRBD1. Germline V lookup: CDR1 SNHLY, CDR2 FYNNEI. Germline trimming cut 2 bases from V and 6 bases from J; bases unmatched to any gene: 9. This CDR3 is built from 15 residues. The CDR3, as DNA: TGTGCCAGCAGTGAACCTACAGGGGTCATCGATGGCTACACCTTC. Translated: CASSEPTGVIDGYTF.

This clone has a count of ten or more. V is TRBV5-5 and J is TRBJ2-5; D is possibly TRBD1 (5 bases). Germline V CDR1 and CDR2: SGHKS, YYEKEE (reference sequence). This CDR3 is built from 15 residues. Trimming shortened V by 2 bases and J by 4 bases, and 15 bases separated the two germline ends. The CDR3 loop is CASSLISGQGETQYF. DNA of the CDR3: TGTGCCAGCAGCTTAATAAGTGGGCAGGGAGAGACCCAGTACTTC.

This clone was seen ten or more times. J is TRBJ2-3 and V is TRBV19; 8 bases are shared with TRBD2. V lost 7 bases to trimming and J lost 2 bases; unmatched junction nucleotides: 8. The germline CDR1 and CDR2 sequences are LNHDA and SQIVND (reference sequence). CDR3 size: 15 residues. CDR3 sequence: CASKGTSGYTDTQYF. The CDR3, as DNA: TGTGCCAGTAAAGGAACTAGCGGATACACAGATACGCAGTATTTT.

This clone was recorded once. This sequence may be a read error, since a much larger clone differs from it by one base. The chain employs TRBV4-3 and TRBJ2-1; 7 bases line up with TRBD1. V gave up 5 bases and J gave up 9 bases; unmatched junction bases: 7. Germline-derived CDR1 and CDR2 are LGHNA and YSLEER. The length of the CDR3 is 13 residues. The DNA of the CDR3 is TGCGCCAGCAGCGGGACAGTTCTAAGTGAGCAGTTCTTC. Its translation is CASSGTVLSEQFF.

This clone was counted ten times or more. Here the CDR3 reads CASSFGQNTGELFF. For the CDR3, the DNA is TGTGCCAGCAGTTTTGGACAAAACACCGGGGAGCTGTTTTTT. The rearrangement joins TRBV28 to TRBJ2-2; D perhaps matches TRBD1 (5 bases). V was shortened by 3 bases and J by 2 bases, with 7 bases between the two germline ends. The CDR3 covers 14 residues. Per the germline V gene, CDR1 is MDHEN and CDR2 is SYDVKM.

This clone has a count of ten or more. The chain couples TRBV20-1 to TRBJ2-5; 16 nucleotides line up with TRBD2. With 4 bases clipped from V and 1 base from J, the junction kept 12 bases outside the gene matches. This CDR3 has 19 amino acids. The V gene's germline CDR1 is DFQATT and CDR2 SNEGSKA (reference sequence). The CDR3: CSAKYLGTSGRGTQETQYF. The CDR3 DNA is TGCAGTGCTAAATATTTGGGGACTAGCGGGAGGGGGACCCAAGAGACCCAGTACTTC.

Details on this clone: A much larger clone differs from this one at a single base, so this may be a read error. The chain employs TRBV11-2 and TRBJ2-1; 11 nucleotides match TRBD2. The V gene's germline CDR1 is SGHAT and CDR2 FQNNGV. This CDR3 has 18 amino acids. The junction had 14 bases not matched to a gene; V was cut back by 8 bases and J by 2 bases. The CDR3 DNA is TGTGCCAGCTCGTGCCCGACGACTAGCGGGACTCCCTACAATGAGCAGTTCTTC. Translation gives CASSCPTTSGTPYNEQFF. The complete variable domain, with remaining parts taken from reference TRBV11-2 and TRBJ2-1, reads EAGVAQSPRYKIIEKRQSVAFWCNPISGHATLYWYQQILGQGPKLLIQFQNNGVVDDSQLPKDRFSAERLKGVDSTLKIQPAKLEDSAVYLCASSCPTTSGTPYNEQFFGPGTRLTVL.

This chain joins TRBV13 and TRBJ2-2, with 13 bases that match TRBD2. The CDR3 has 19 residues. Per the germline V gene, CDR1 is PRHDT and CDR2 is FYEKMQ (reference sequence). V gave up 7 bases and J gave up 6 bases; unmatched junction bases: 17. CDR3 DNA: TGTGCCAGCACCTCCGGACTAGCGGGAGTCATTATTTTCTCCGGGGAGCTGTTTTTT. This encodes CASTSGLAGVIIFSGELFF.